These 14 T cell receptor beta chains were all obtained from the same sample, sequenced in a study of OX40 agonist ivuxolimab in advanced cancers. Profiled with immunoSEQ multiplex PCR; TCRdb holds only in-frame clones, not every one. The data contain around 70,000 clones, less than 90% of them singletons. The specimen comprised CD4+ or CD8+ T cells sorted from blood, sampled in a trial of the OX40 agonist ivuxolimab. Receptors were obtained from an adult with an advanced solid tumor such as melanoma, head and neck, liver or kidney cancer.

The chain links TRBV28 to TRBJ2-2; D is ambiguous. This CDR3 has 14 amino acids. The V gene's germline CDR1 is MDHEN and CDR2 SYDVKM. Trimming took 4 bases from V and 7 from J, leaving 13 bases between them. CDR3 loop: CASSSHSVGGELFF. The CDR3, as DNA: TGTGCCAGCAGTTCCCACTCAGTGGGCGGGGAGCTGTTTTTT.

This clone is classed as medium-sized. A read error may account for a junction end that differs from germline. This chain joins TRBV11-3 and TRBJ2-1, with TRBD2 matching 7 bases. The CDR3 has 16 amino acids. The germline V gene has CDR1 SGHNT and CDR2 YENEEA. The CDR3 region has the DNA TGTGCCAGCAGCTTAGTTGGCGGGAGCTCCCACAATGAGCAGTTCTTC. Its translation is CASSLVGGSSHNEQFF.

The chain uses TRBV19 and TRBJ1-4; the D gene is possibly TRBD1 (5 bases). CDR3 size: 14 residues. V gave up 4 bases and J gave up 6 bases, with 12 bases separating them. CDR1 LNHDA and CDR2 SQIVND come from the germline V gene (reference sequence). The CDR3 nucleotides are TGTGCCAGTAGTACAGGGTTTTTGGATGAAAAACTGTTTTTT. As protein: CASSTGFLDEKLFF.

This chain joins TRBV19 and TRBJ1-5, with TRBD1 as a possible D gene (5 bases). This CDR3 has 13 amino acids. Trimming took off 7 bases at V and 6 bases at J, with 13 bases between the two ends. Looked up from germline, CDR1 is LNHDA and CDR2 is SQIVND (reference sequence). As DNA, the CDR3 is TGTGCCAGTAATCCGACCGGGGGTCAGCCCCAGCATTTT. It yields the protein CASNPTGGQPQHF.

This sequence joins TRBV11-2 and TRBJ2-7; D gene ambiguous. The CDR3 totals 12 residues. V was pared by 1 base and J by 1 base, with 2 bases between. CDR1 is SGHAT, CDR2 FQNNGV, per germline. CDR3 sequence reads: CASSLGSYEQYF. CDR3 nucleotide sequence: TGTGCCAGCAGCTTAGGGTCCTACGAGCAGTACTTC.

This clone has just a few counts. This same CDR3 is encoded by further DNA sequences in the sample. This chain links TRBV19 with TRBJ2-7; D assignment may be TRBD1 or TRBD2 (5 bases each). The germline V gene encodes CDR1 LNHDA and CDR2 SQIVND (reference sequence). The CDR3 has 12 amino acids. V was shortened by 8 bases and J by 3 bases, with 11 bases between the two germline ends. The CDR3: CASGRGDYEQYF. CDR3 DNA: TGTGCCAGTGGAAGGGGAGACTACGAGCAGTACTTC.

The V call is TRBV10-3, the J call TRBJ2-6; D may be TRBD1 (6 bases). Germline CDR1 is ENHRY and CDR2 is SYGVKD. This CDR3 region has 16 residues. With 5 bases removed from V and 0 bases from J, the gap between germline ends came to 11 bases. CDR3 nucleotides: TGTGCCATCAGTAGAAAAGGGGGCTCTGGGGCCAACGTCCTGACTTTC. Translating it yields CAISRKGGSGANVLTF.

By proportion, this clone is medium-sized. V usage is TRBV28 and J usage is TRBJ2-1, with D perhaps matching TRBD2 (5 bases). CDR3 length equals 13 residues. V lost 7 bases, J lost 6 bases, and 13 bases lay in between. Germline V gene lookup returns CDR1 MDHEN and CDR2 SYDVKM. The CDR3 is CASTNRLPNEQFF. CDR3 sequence (DNA): TGTGCCAGCACGAATCGACTACCCAATGAGCAGTTCTTC.

The chain couples TRBV2 to TRBJ2-1, with 7 bases aligning to TRBD2. Unmatched junction bases numbered 7, after V lost 9 bases and J lost 5 bases. Germline CDR1 SNHLY, CDR2 FYNNEI. The CDR3 contains 13 residues. Written as DNA, the CDR3 is TGTGCCAGTCGGGCGGGACTAAACAATGAGCAGTTCTTC. This sequence encodes CASRAGLNNEQFF.

J is TRBJ2-1 and V is TRBV7-2; 12 bases are shared with TRBD1. The CDR3 runs 15 residues. V dropped 4 bases and J dropped 6; count of bases not matched to a gene: 4. Germline CDR1 reads SGHTA; CDR2 reads FQGNSA. CDR3 DNA sequence: TGTGCCAGCAGCTCGGGACAGGGGGCGCCCAATGAGCAGTTCTTC. It codes for CASSSGQGAPNEQFF.

The rearrangement uses TRBV6-4 and TRBJ2-1; 14 bases match TRBD2. V lost 3 bases, J lost 8 bases, and 3 bases stayed unmatched. This CDR3 spans 15 amino acids. Germline values: CDR1 MRHNA, CDR2 SNTAGT. The chain's CDR3 is CASSEGTSGSYEQFF. CDR3 nucleotide sequence: TGTGCCAGCAGTGAAGGGACTAGCGGGAGCTATGAGCAGTTCTTC.

The chain carries TRBV7-9 and TRBJ2-1; 13 bases align to TRBD2. The germline V gene has CDR1 SEHNR and CDR2 FQNEAQ (reference sequence). J was trimmed by 4 bases and V by 0 bases; bases with no gene match: 6. This CDR3 is built from 18 residues. DNA of the CDR3: TGTGCCAGCAGCTTAGCGACTAGCGGGAGGACCCCTTACAATGAGCAGTTCTTC. Its protein product is CASSLATSGRTPYNEQFF.

The V call is TRBV7-2, the J call TRBJ2-1, with 7 bases identical to TRBD1. This CDR3 contains 16 residues. CDR1 and CDR2 from the germline V gene are SGHTA and FQGNSA. The junction had 9 bases not matched to a gene; V was cut back by 5 bases and J by 2 bases. In DNA, the CDR3 is TGTGCCAGCAGCCAAACCGGGACAGATACCTACAATGAGCAGTTCTTC. Amino acids: CASSQTGTDTYNEQFF.

This clone was picked up one time. This chain joins TRBV7-2 and TRBJ1-2; D not certain. Germline V gives CDR1 SGHTA, CDR2 FQGNSA. The CDR3 covers 12 residues. Trimming pared 4 bases from V and 4 bases from J, leaving 7 bases between. As DNA, the CDR3 is TGTGCCAGCAGCTCCACATCCTATGGCTACACCTTC. The encoded protein is CASSSTSYGYTF.